This T cell receptor beta chain was recorded in a study of blood T cell repertoires in COVID-19. About the research overall: Collection of acute and convalescent COVID-19 samples took place in the United States, Italy and Spain.

In the authors' methods: The assay estimated nucleated cells by amplifying reference gene primers. Method: immunoSEQ multiplex PCR; TCRdb's copy keeps in-frame clones and lacks some. V and J calls and clone size are as listed in that table; D and trimming were resolved from the DNA. The top ten clones hold around 6.5% of a sample with 80,000 to 130,000 clones, over 75% of them seen once. This CDR3 has 14 amino acids. V was pared by 4 bases and J by 0 bases, with 9 bases between. Germline CDR1 and CDR2: SGHAT and FQNNGV. This sequence joins TRBV11-2 and TRBJ1-1; no firm D call. This TCR came from a woman in her sixties with acute or convalescent COVID-19. The sequencing sample was made of peripheral blood. The CDR3 nucleotides are TGTGCCAGCAGCTATTTTACAGTGAACACTGAAGCTTTCTTT. It encodes CASSYFTVNTEAFF. The variable domain in full, with the rest retrieved from reference TRBV11-2 and TRBJ1-1, is EAGVAQSPRYKIIEKRQSVAFWCNPISGHATLYWYQQILGQGPKLLIQFQNNGVVDDSQLPKDRFSAERLKGVDSTLKIQPAKLEDSAVYLCASSYFTVNTEAFFGQGTRLTVV.